Sequencing of this T cell receptor beta chain was carried out in a study of cytomegalovirus exposure and HLA in healthy donors. With 60 Vbeta and 13 Jbeta primers, the PCR was carried out. Profiling relied on immunoSEQ multiplex PCR, and the TCRdb table lists in-frame clones only, not all of them. The sample has a few hundred thousand clones, under 80% seen once; the top ten hold 1.8%. About this clone: Sequence at one end of the junction differs from germline and may be a read error.

This clonotype originated in a woman in her thirties in good health and CMV-seronegative. The sequenced sample consisted of PBMCs.

In DNA form, the CDR3 reads TGTGCCGTCCCGCGGGAGTACAGCAGGGGACCCCTCTACTTT. This encodes CAVPREYSRGPLYF. The genes are TRBV30 and TRBJ1-6; D possibly corresponds to TRBD1 (6 bases). The CDR3 consists of 14 residues. Germline CDR1 and CDR2: GTSNPN and SVGIG (reference sequence).